The 10 T cell receptor beta chains given below trace back to one sample, sequenced in a study of beta chain features in type 1 diabetes. Expressed TCRB transcripts got sequenced, as all isolated RNA was reverse transcribed. Some clones are missing from TCRdb's copy, which holds only in-frame ones; the method was immunoSEQ multiplex PCR. The profile shows about 230,000 clones, roughly 17% of them singletons. No antigen is known for these receptors. Study-wide results and limits: Significant though moderate, a shortening of TCRB CDR3s appeared in all four CD4+ subsets of Type 1 diabetes patients.

Material for sequencing was naive CD4+ T cells from blood. The receptors come from a man aged 25 to 40 with type 1 diabetes.

Regarding this clone: Other DNA sequences of this sample code for an identical CDR3. The rearrangement uses TRBV7-2 and TRBJ2-3, with 7 bases lining up with TRBD2. Germline lookup yields CDR1 SGHTA and CDR2 FQGNSA. The CDR3 runs to 16 residues. The ends lost 0 bases at V and 1 base at J; junction bases unmatched: 4. The CDR3 region is CASSLAGGPRTDTQYF. Written as DNA, the CDR3 is TGTGCCAGCAGCTTAGCGGGAGGGCCTCGCACAGATACGCAGTATTTT.

V gene TRBV7-2 combines with J gene TRBJ2-3, with 15 bases lining up with TRBD2. The CDR3 contains 16 residues. Trimming at V came to 5 bases and at J to 3 bases, leaving 3 bases not matched to a gene. In germline, CDR1 is SGHTA, CDR2 FQGNSA. The CDR3 protein is CASSPGTSGRTDTQYF. CDR3 nucleotide sequence: TGTGCCAGCAGCCCCGGGACTAGCGGGAGGACAGATACGCAGTATTTT.

The rearrangement joins TRBV5-1 to TRBJ2-5; D is perhaps TRBD1 (6 bases). The CDR3 covers 14 residues. V lost 4 bases to trimming and J lost 4 bases, with 14 bases between them. Germline V CDR1 and CDR2: SGHRS, YFSETQ. The CDR3 region is CASSPGQTGETQYF. CDR3 DNA sequence: TGCGCCAGCAGCCCCGGACAGACGGGAGAGACCCAGTACTTC.

The chain joins TRBV9 to TRBJ2-5; 7 bases are a match to TRBD2. The V gene's germline CDR1 is SGDLS and CDR2 YYNGEE. This CDR3 is 14 amino acids long. Germline trimming cut 2 bases from V and 4 bases from J; bases unmatched to any gene: 5. The CDR3 DNA reads as TGTGCCAGCAGCGTTGTCGGGGAGGGAGAGACCCAGTACTTC. Translating it yields CASSVVGEGETQYF.

This chain uses TRBV28 with TRBJ2-1; TRBD2 might be the D (5 bases). Trimming removed 5 bases at V and 3 bases at J, with 14 bases between. Germline CDR1 and CDR2: MDHEN and SYDVKM. The CDR3 totals 15 residues. The CDR3 region has the DNA TGTGCCAGCAGTGTGGCCCCCGGGGTCTACAATGAGCAGTTCTTC. Amino acids: CASSVAPGVYNEQFF.

This rearrangement joins TRBV5-1 to TRBJ1-1, with unresolved D. Trimming took 4 bases from V and 0 from J, leaving 19 bases between them. Germline loops: CDR1 SGHRS, CDR2 YFSETQ. The CDR3 consists of 17 residues. CDR3: CASSLRSVRSVNTEAFF. The CDR3 coding sequence is TGCGCCAGCAGCCTAAGAAGTGTCAGGAGTGTGAACACTGAAGCTTTCTTT.

This clone has only a few counts. The rearrangement uses TRBV6-1 and TRBJ2-1; D gene uncertain. The CDR3 consists of 12 residues. Germline V gives CDR1 MNHNS, CDR2 SASEGT. Trimming took off 2 bases at V and 8 bases at J, with 7 bases between the two ends. The CDR3 loop is CASSEWLYEQFF. The CDR3 DNA sequence: TGTGCCAGCAGTGAATGGTTGTATGAGCAGTTCTTC.

The chain is built from TRBV29-1 and TRBJ2-3, with 8 bases identical to TRBD2. Trimming cost V 5 bases and J 4 bases; bases outside gene matches: 2. Germline CDR1 reads SQVTM; CDR2 reads ANQGSEA. There are 12 residues in the CDR3. The CDR3 nucleotides are TGCAGCGTTCGGGAGGGGTCAGATACGCAGTATTTT. Its protein is CSVREGSDTQYF.

The chain recombines TRBV27 with TRBJ2-7; 12 nucleotides agree with TRBD2. The CDR3 covers 17 residues. Trimming at V came to 4 bases and at J to 7 bases, leaving 14 bases not matched to a gene. Germline CDR1 MNHEY, CDR2 SMNVEV (reference sequence). CDR3: CASSSPPRLAGAGEQYF. The CDR3 nucleotides read TGTGCCAGCAGTTCTCCACCAAGACTAGCGGGAGCTGGGGAGCAGTACTTC.

This clone was seen a handful of times. Other DNA variants within this sample encode the same CDR3. This chain uses TRBV30 with TRBJ2-1; D remains unclear. The germline V gene encodes CDR1 GTSNPN and CDR2 SVGIG (reference sequence). The CDR3 has 11 amino acids. V was clipped by 0 bases and J by 4 bases, with 1 base between them. CDR3 nucleotide sequence: TGTGCCTGGAGTGTTTACAATGAGCAGTTCTTC. Residues: CAWSVYNEQFF.